Below are 29 T cell receptor beta chains sequenced from a single sample in a study of control samples from healthy donors and cancer patients. Libraries were prepared by immunoSEQ multiplex PCR; TCRdb keeps only in-frame clonotypes and omits some of them. The sample contains approximately 90,000 clones, roughly 84% of which appear only once. Sequenced input: blood. The origin of the receptors is a woman aged 40 to 49 in good health.

This clone was seen only once. The gene calls are TRBV5-8 and TRBJ2-3; TRBD1 is a possible D gene (6 bases). Germline assignment: CDR1 SGHTS and CDR2 YDEGEE. This CDR3 has 12 amino acids. V was pared by 4 bases and J by 7 bases, with 10 bases between. The CDR3 is CASSLQGYTQYF. CDR3 bases: TGTGCCAGCAGCCTACAGGGCTATACGCAGTATTTT. The variable domain in full, with the rest retrieved from reference TRBV5-8 and TRBJ2-3, is EAGVTQSPTHLIKTRGQQATLRCSPISGHTSVYWYQQALGLGLQFLLWYDEGEERNRGNFPPRFSGRQFPNYSSELNVNALELEDSALYLCASSLQGYTQYFGPGTRLTVL.

The rearrangement joins TRBV10-3 to TRBJ2-5; D not resolved. V was clipped by 0 bases and J by 7 bases, with 12 bases between them. CDR1 is ENHRY, CDR2 SYGVKD, per germline. The CDR3 loop spans 14 amino acids. The CDR3 DNA reads TGTGCCATCAGTGAGTCGGGCAGAAAGGGGACCCAGTACTTC. Its translation is CAISESGRKGTQYF.

The chain joins TRBV9 to TRBJ1-4; 7 nucleotides align to TRBD1. CDR1 and CDR2 (germline): SGDLS, YYNGEE. This CDR3 has 15 residues. V lost 3 bases to trimming and J lost 4 bases; unmatched junction nucleotides: 6. The CDR3 DNA is TGTGCCAGCAGCGCCGGGACAGCCTTTAATGAAAAACTGTTTTTT. Translated, it gives CASSAGTAFNEKLFF. Full variable domain (remainder filled in from reference TRBV9 and TRBJ1-4): DSGVTQTPKHLITATGQRVTLRCSPRSGDLSVYWYQQSLDQGLQFLIQYYNGEERAKGNILERFSAQQFPDLHSELNLSSLELGDSALYFCASSAGTAFNEKLFFGSGTQLSVL.

The V and J genes are TRBV11-3 and TRBJ1-2; 9 bases match TRBD1. CDR3 length: 14 amino acids. V trimming: 4 bases; J trimming: 5 bases; junction bases outside the gene matches: 5. From germline, CDR1 is SGHNT and CDR2 YENEEA. The CDR3 nucleotides are TGTGCCAGCAGCTCTCCGGGACAGGGATATGGCTACACCTTC. It codes for CASSSPGQGYGYTF.

The V gene is TRBV27, the J gene TRBJ2-3; D is unresolved. Trimming stripped 2 bases from V and 1 base from J, with 13 bases between. The CDR3 contains 16 residues. In germline, CDR1 is MNHEY, CDR2 SMNVEV (reference sequence). CDR3: CASSLGIPGGTDTQYF. In nucleotides, the CDR3 is TGTGCCAGCAGTTTAGGCATCCCAGGAGGCACAGATACGCAGTATTTT.

The genes are TRBV7-9 and TRBJ2-3; D tentatively reads TRBD1 or TRBD2 (5 bases each). The V end lost 2 bases, the J end lost 4 bases, and 13 bases lay between the germline ends. The CDR3 runs 15 residues. Germline V gene sequence: CDR1 SEHNR, CDR2 FQNEAQ (reference sequence). The CDR3 loop reads CASSLTRGRPDTQYF. The DNA of the CDR3 is TGTGCCAGCAGCTTAACTAGGGGCAGGCCAGATACGCAGTATTTT.

The gene calls are TRBV19 and TRBJ2-3; TRBD2 agrees at 9 bases. Per the germline V gene, CDR1 is LNHDA and CDR2 is SQIVND (reference sequence). V was pared by 3 bases and J by 4 bases, with 8 bases of the junction left unmatched. This CDR3 has 16 amino acids. CDR3 sequence: CASSIGGSGGADTQYF. Written as DNA, the CDR3 is TGTGCCAGTAGTATCGGCGGTAGCGGGGGAGCAGATACGCAGTATTTT. The full variable domain, its missing parts supplied by reference TRBV19 and TRBJ2-3, is DGGITQSPKYLFRKEGQNVTLSCEQNLNHDAMYWYRQDPGQGLRLIYYSQIVNDFQKGDIAEGYSVSREKKESFPLTVTSAQKNPTAFYLCASSIGGSGGADTQYFGPGTRLTVL.

Worth noting for this clone: One end of the junction is discordant with germline, which a read error may explain. This chain uses TRBV20-1 with TRBJ1-1, with unresolved D. CDR3 size: 14 residues. CDR1 is DFQATT and CDR2 is SNEGSKA in the germline V gene (reference sequence). DNA of the CDR3: TGCAGTACTAGTGGGATTTCAGTGAACACTGAAGCTTTCTTT. Its translation is CSTSGISVNTEAFF.

The chain has TRBV25-1 and TRBJ2-6; the D gene is possibly TRBD1 (6 bases). The CDR3 extends over 15 amino acids. CDR1 and CDR2 from the germline V gene are MGHDK and SYGVNS. The ends were cut back, 8 bases at V and 2 bases at J, with 13 bases in the middle. CDR3 protein: CASLPSGAGANVLTF. In DNA, the CDR3 is TGTGCCAGCCTCCCCTCAGGGGCTGGGGCCAACGTCCTGACTTTC.

The chain combines TRBV3-1 (or the pseudogene TRBV3-2) with TRBJ1-6; unclear D gene. In germline, CDR1 is LGHDT, CDR2 YNNKEL (reference sequence). The CDR3 has 15 amino acids. Trimming stripped 7 bases from V and 4 bases from J, with 14 bases between. The CDR3 DNA sequence: TGTGCCAGCAAGACCTCGGAAAAATATAATTCACCCCTCCACTTT. Protein product: CASKTSEKYNSPLHF.

This clone was seen a single time. V usage is TRBV4-1 and J usage is TRBJ1-1, with D unclear. V shed 7 bases and J shed 3 bases, with 6 bases lying between them. The CDR3 consists of 11 residues. Per the germline V gene, CDR1 is MGHRA and CDR2 is YSYEKL. The CDR3 loop reads CASTGYTEAFF. The CDR3 region has the DNA TGCGCCAGCACGGGGTACACTGAAGCTTTCTTT.

CDR3 sequence reads: CASRNYLRESYEQYF. The CDR3 DNA sequence: TGCGCCAGCAGGAACTATCTCAGGGAGTCCTACGAGCAGTACTTC. The J gene is TRBJ2-7, the V gene TRBV10-1; perhaps D is TRBD1 or TRBD2 (5 bases each). Trimming removed 6 bases from V and 1 base from J, with 16 bases in between. Germline V gene lookup returns CDR1 WNHNN and CDR2 SYGVQD (reference sequence). This CDR3 has 15 amino acids.

The chain joins TRBV5-1 to TRBJ2-2; 7 nucleotides align to TRBD1. CDR3 length equals 15 residues. CDR1 and CDR2 from the germline V gene are SGHRS and YFSETQ. V was pared by 4 bases and J by 5 bases, with 8 bases of the junction left unmatched. The CDR3 is CASSLPTGMTGELFF. Here the CDR3 DNA reads TGCGCCAGCAGCCTACCGACAGGGATGACCGGGGAGCTGTTTTTT.

This rearrangement joins TRBV3-1 (or the pseudogene TRBV3-2) to TRBJ2-7; D ambiguous. CDR1 is LGHDT and CDR2 is YNNKEL in the germline V gene (reference sequence). V lost 1 base, J lost 0 bases, and 10 bases lay in between. The CDR3 totals 15 residues. In nucleotides, the CDR3 is TGTGCCAGCAGCCAAGTTCCGGAGAGCTCCTACGAGCAGTACTTC. Residues: CASSQVPESSYEQYF.

Written as DNA, the CDR3 is TGTGCCAGCAGTTCCCTTGCGCAGAACTATGGCTACACCTTC. It encodes CASSSLAQNYGYTF. This chain uses TRBV6-6 with TRBJ1-2; no clear D. Germline V gene data show CDR1 as MNHNY and CDR2 as SVGAGI (reference sequence). The CDR3 extends over 14 amino acids. Trimming took 4 bases from V and 2 from J, leaving 11 bases between them.

The CDR3: CASREPRDPNEKLFF. CDR3 nucleotide sequence: TGCGCCAGCAGAGAACCGAGGGATCCTAATGAAAAACTGTTTTTT. This sequence joins TRBV5-1 and TRBJ1-4; D is undetermined. Trimming left V 5 bases short and J 3 bases short, with 14 bases between. This CDR3 region has 15 residues. Germline CDR1 SGHRS, CDR2 YFSETQ. Full variable domain (missing parts from reference TRBV5-1 and TRBJ1-4): KAGVTQTPRYLIKTRGQQVTLSCSPISGHRSVSWYQQTPGQGLQFLFEYFSETQRNKGNFPGRFSGRQFSNSRSEMNVSTLELGDSALYLCASREPRDPNEKLFFGSGTQLSVL.

The chain joins TRBV7-3 to TRBJ1-1, with D maybe TRBD1 (5 bases). Looked up from germline, CDR1 is SGHTA and CDR2 is FQGTGA. The CDR3 covers 14 residues. The V end lost 5 bases, the J end lost 6 bases, and 16 bases lay between the germline ends. This CDR3 reads CASSGGILRAEAFF. CDR3 coding DNA: TGTGCCAGCAGCGGCGGGATCCTCAGGGCTGAAGCTTTCTTT.

V usage is TRBV3-1 (or the pseudogene TRBV3-2) and J usage is TRBJ2-1; no clear D. Germline-derived CDR1 and CDR2 are LGHDT and YNNKEL (reference sequence). V gave up 0 bases and J gave up 10 bases, with 4 bases separating them. The CDR3 consists of 11 residues. Here the CDR3 reads CASSQEEEQFF. CDR3 DNA: TGTGCCAGCAGCCAAGAGGAGGAGCAGTTCTTC.

This clone has a single count. V is TRBV2 and J is TRBJ2-1; D might be TRBD1 (5 bases). V dropped 6 bases and J dropped 6 bases, with 12 bases sitting between them. The CDR3 totals 13 residues. Germline CDR1 is SNHLY and CDR2 is FYNNEI. Here the CDR3 reads CASSPGRTNEQFF. Written as DNA, the CDR3 is TGTGCCAGCAGCCCAGGGCGGACCAATGAGCAGTTCTTC.

Regarding this clone: This same CDR3 is encoded by further DNA sequences in the sample. V usage is TRBV12-2 and J usage is TRBJ2-7; TRBD2 was called by the table and not checked on the DNA. TRBV12-2 is listed as a pseudogene. The CDR3 has 18 residues. The CDR3 bases are TGTGCAAGTCGCTTAGCCAGTAGGGGGGGGCAAACGGCAGACGAGCAGTACTTC. It yields the protein CASRLASRGGQTADEQYF.

In this sample, this clone turned up once. The chain couples TRBV3-1 (or the pseudogene TRBV3-2) to TRBJ1-6, with 7 bases aligning to TRBD1. Germline V CDR1 and CDR2: LGHDT, YNNKEL (reference sequence). The junction had 9 bases not matched to a gene; V was cut back by 4 bases and J by 0 bases. The CDR3 totals 18 residues. In DNA, the CDR3 is TGTGCCAGCAGCCGAGGTAACTCAGGGGGCTCCTATAATTCACCCCTCCACTTT. Translated: CASSRGNSGGSYNSPLHF.

With regard to this clone: Other nucleotide sequences in the sample specify the same CDR3. The chain has TRBV29-1 and TRBJ2-6; D ambiguous. Germline V gene lookup returns CDR1 SQVTM and CDR2 ANQGSEA. The V end was cut by 1 base, the J end by 2 bases, with 6 bases between. CDR3 length: 14 residues. The CDR3 sequence: CSVEGGPGANVLTF. CDR3 DNA: TGCAGCGTTGAAGGCGGACCTGGGGCCAACGTCCTGACTTTC. Combining the CDR3 with reference TRBV29-1 and TRBJ2-6 gives the whole variable domain SAVISQKPSRDICQRGTSLTIQCQVDSQVTMMFWYRQQPGQSLTLIATANQGSEATYESGFVIDKFPISRPNLTFSTLTVSNMSPEDSSIYLCSVEGGPGANVLTFGAGSRLTVL.

For the CDR3, the DNA is TGTGCCAGTATGCGGGGGAGGAACACTGAAGCTTTCTTT. Translating gives CASMRGRNTEAFF. The chain is built from TRBV19 and TRBJ1-1; TRBD1 is a possible D gene (5 bases). Germline assignment: CDR1 LNHDA and CDR2 SQIVND (reference sequence). Deletions cut 7 bases from V and 1 base from J, with 10 bases between. This CDR3 is 13 amino acids long. Looking up the rest from reference TRBV19 and TRBJ1-1 gives the full variable domain: DGGITQSPKYLFRKEGQNVTLSCEQNLNHDAMYWYRQDPGQGLRLIYYSQIVNDFQKGDIAEGYSVSREKKESFPLTVTSAQKNPTAFYLCASMRGRNTEAFFGQGTRLTVV.

The gene calls are TRBV5-6 and TRBJ1-1; D gene uncertain. Germline CDR1 and CDR2: SGHDT and YYEEEE. Trimming took off 3 bases at V and 3 bases at J, with 18 bases between the two ends. The CDR3 extends over 16 amino acids. The CDR3 region is CASSSMAVTEHTEAFF. In DNA, the CDR3 is TGTGCCAGCAGCTCTATGGCCGTAACAGAGCACACTGAAGCTTTCTTT.

The chain recombines TRBV3-1 (or the pseudogene TRBV3-2) with TRBJ2-1, with TRBD2 matching 7 bases. Germline CDR1 reads LGHDT; CDR2 reads YNNKEL (reference sequence). Trimming removed 0 bases from V and 7 bases from J; junction bases left unmatched: 12. The CDR3 consists of 17 residues. CDR3 nucleotide sequence: TGTGCCAGCAGCCAAGATTGGAACGGGGGGTTTAGGAATGAGCAGTTCTTC. It codes for CASSQDWNGGFRNEQFF.

The table lists this clone with a count of one. The gene calls are TRBV6-2 or TRBV6-3 and TRBJ2-3; D perhaps matches TRBD2 (5 bases). CDR1 is MNHEY, CDR2 SVGEGT, per germline. The length of the CDR3 is 16 residues. Trimming took off 6 bases at V and 0 bases at J, with 16 bases between the two ends. The CDR3 protein is CASSPLVGRSTDTQYF. The DNA of the CDR3 is TGTGCCAGCAGCCCTCTGGTGGGGAGAAGCACAGATACGCAGTATTTT.

The CDR3 nucleotides read TGTGCCAGTCACGGGCCGAACACTGAAGCTTTCTTT. Protein product: CASHGPNTEAFF. The chain couples TRBV19 to TRBJ1-1; D remains ambiguous. Trimming shortened V by 8 bases and J by 1 base, and 8 bases separated the two germline ends. This CDR3 comprises 12 residues. Per germline, CDR1 LNHDA and CDR2 SQIVND (reference sequence).

J is TRBJ1-1 and V is TRBV6-5; 7 positions match TRBD1. Germline values: CDR1 MNHEY, CDR2 SVGAGI. Trimming at V came to 8 bases and at J to 1 base, leaving 7 bases not matched to a gene. The CDR3 covers 14 residues. This CDR3 is CASYSRTGNTEAFF. CDR3 DNA sequence: TGTGCCAGCTATTCAAGGACAGGGAACACTGAAGCTTTCTTT.

This chain joins TRBV4-1 and TRBJ1-2, with D maybe TRBD1 (5 bases). The CDR3 sequence is 16 residues long. The germline gives CDR1 MGHRA, CDR2 YSYEKL. The CDR3 is CPSSRPGPQRDYGYTF. The CDR3 nucleotides read TGCCCCTCCAGCCGCCCGGGACCCCAAAGGGACTATGGCTACACCTTC.